What follows describes a single T cell receptor (beta chain). The antigen remains undetermined. This sample was taken from a study of T cell responses to AZD1222 COVID-19 vaccine. Generated by immunoSEQ multiplex PCR, the TCRdb table keeps only in-frame clones and is missing some. The table has roughly 100,000 clones, around 94% seen once; the top ten hold 2.2%. The germline gives CDR1 SGDLS, CDR2 YYNGEE. The V end was cut by 3 bases, the J end by 0 bases, with 19 bases between. The CDR3 is 18 residues long. The study's findings and limits: Recipients of two AZD1222 doses showed rising Spike-specific TCR breadth and depth. Researchers took repertoire samples only after the peak T cell response had come. Donors were chiefly white British, with a greater number of females, and clonal diversity was perhaps underestimated. Per reports, nearly half of all spike-specific TCRs target regions that are unmutated in variants.

V gene TRBV9 combines with J gene TRBJ1-5, with a tentative D call TRBD1 (5 bases). The receptor comes from an adult in good health. The sample was peripheral blood, taken on day 0 of AZD1222 vaccination. In DNA, the CDR3 is TGTGCCAGCAGCGACGGGCCTGGGGACCCCTATAGCAATCAGCCCCAGCATTTT. This gives the protein CASSDGPGDPYSNQPQHF.